This TCR beta chain appears in the sequencing data of a study of T cells in Graves' hyperthyroidism and ophthalmopathy. This clonotype turned up a few times. Its antigen remains unknown. Study-level findings and limits: A model of 13 V-J pairs discriminated ophthalmopathy from stable hyperthyroidism.

Amplified regions were TCR beta CDR3 sequences from RNA transcripts. HTBI primers were employed in a first-round RT-PCR of the TCR CDR3. TCRdb re-called the multiplex PCR reads through MiXCR, storing one row per CDR3 protein. The sample records around 340,000 distinct CDR3 sequences, about 18% being singletons. Germline V gene lookup returns CDR1 SGHAT and CDR2 FQNNGV. With V trimmed by 5 bases and J by 8 bases, 7 bases remained unmatched. The CDR3 length is 13 residues. The sequenced sample was blood. This sequence joins TRBV11-2 and TRBJ1-1; 8 bases agree with TRBD1. This clonotype was sampled from a woman between 45 and 60 years old with Graves' hyperthyroidism. CDR3 protein: CASSINGQGEAFF. In DNA form, the CDR3 reads TGTGCCAGCAGCATAAATGGACAGGGAGAAGCTTTCTTT.